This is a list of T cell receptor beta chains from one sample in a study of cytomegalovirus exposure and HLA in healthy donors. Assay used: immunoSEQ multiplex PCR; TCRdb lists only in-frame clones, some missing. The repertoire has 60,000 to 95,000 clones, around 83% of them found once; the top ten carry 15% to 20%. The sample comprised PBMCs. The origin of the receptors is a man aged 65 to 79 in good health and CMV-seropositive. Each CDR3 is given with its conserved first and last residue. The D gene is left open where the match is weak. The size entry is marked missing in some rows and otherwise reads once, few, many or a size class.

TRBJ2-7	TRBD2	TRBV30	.	TGTGCCTGGAGTGTACTCGGACTAGCGGCCCCGAGGGGATCCTACGAGCAGTACTTC	CAWSVLGLAAPRGSYEQYF
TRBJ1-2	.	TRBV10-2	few	TGCGCCAGCAGTGAGTCCACGGGTCGGGACTATGGCTACACCTTC	CASSESTGRDYGYTF
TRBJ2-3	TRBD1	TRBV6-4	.	TGTGCCAGCAGCGAAACAGGACAGGGTGATTTGGCGCAGTATTTT	CASSETGQGDLAQYF
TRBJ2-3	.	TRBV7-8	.	TGTGCCAGCAGCTTAGTTCCCAGGACTAGCACAGATACGCAGTATTTT	CASSLVPRTSTDTQYF
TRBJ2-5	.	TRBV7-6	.	TGTGCCAGCAGCCCAACAGGGCGCGGAGAGACCCAGTACTTC	CASSPTGRGETQYF
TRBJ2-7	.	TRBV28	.	TGTGCCAGCAGCCACGGTTACGAGCAGTACTTC	CASSHGYEQYF
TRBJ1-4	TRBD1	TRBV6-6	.	TGTGCCAGCAGGCCGACAGGGGCCATTAATGAAAAACTGTTTTTT	CASRPTGAINEKLFF
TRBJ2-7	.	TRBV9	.	TGTGCCAGCAGCGTAGGAGGGTTGAACTACGAGCAGTACTTC	CASSVGGLNYEQYF
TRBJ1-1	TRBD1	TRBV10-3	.	TGTGCCATCAGGGCAGGGGGAAGGACTGAAGCTTTCTTT	CAIRAGGRTEAFF
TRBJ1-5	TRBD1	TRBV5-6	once	TGTGCCAGCAGCACAGGGGAGAATCAGCCCCAGCATTTT	CASSTGENQPQHF
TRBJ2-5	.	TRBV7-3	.	TGTGCCAGCAGCCCCTCCTTGAGGGTGGAGACCCAGTACTTC	CASSPSLRVETQYF
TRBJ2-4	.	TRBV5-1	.	TGCGCCTCTTCAGAGGGTGTGTGGGTAGCCAAAAACATTCAGTACTTC	CASSEGVWVAKNIQYF
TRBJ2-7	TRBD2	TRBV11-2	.	TGTGCCAGCAGCTCCTTACTAGCGGGAGAGGGAGAGCAGTACTTC	CASSSLLAGEGEQYF
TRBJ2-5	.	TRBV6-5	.	TGTGCCAGCAGTAACCGGGAGATCCTAGAGACCCAGTACTTC	CASSNREILETQYF
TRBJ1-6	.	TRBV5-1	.	TGCGCCAGCAGCTTGGAGTCGGGGGTTGATAATTCACCCCTCCACTTT	CASSLESGVDNSPLHF
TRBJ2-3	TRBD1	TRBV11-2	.	TGTGCCAGCAGCATAGGACAGGGGTCAGATACGCAGTATTTT	CASSIGQGSDTQYF
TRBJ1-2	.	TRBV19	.	TGTGCCTCGTCCCCCGGGGTCGGCTACACCTTC	CASSPGVGYTF